The 15 T cell receptor beta chains below all came from one sample that was sequenced in a study of blood T cell repertoires in COVID-19 (TCRdb year 2020). Library preparation employed the immunoSEQ multiplex PCR assay. In its TCRdb copy, this immuneACCESS table keeps in-frame sequences only and misses some clones. Where compared with another copy, unresolved V genes explain less than half of these, and the others have no known cause. Counted in this sample were about 82,000 clones; around 88% of them appeared once. 15% to 20% of the sample is held by the ten biggest clonotypes. Sample: peripheral blood. The receptor source for this set is an older woman with acute or convalescent COVID-19.

The J gene is TRBJ1-2, the V gene TRBV30, with 8 bases matching TRBD1. Looked up from germline, CDR1 is GTSNPN and CDR2 is SVGIG (reference sequence). J gave up 6 bases and V 1 base, and 10 bases lay outside the gene matches. The length of the CDR3 is 15 residues. In DNA form, the CDR3 reads TGTGCCTGGAGTGAGGACCGGGACAGGTGGAATGGCTACACCTTC. Translated, it gives CAWSEDRDRWNGYTF.

The V and J genes are TRBV7-9 and TRBJ2-1, with TRBD2 matching 9 bases. The CDR3 extends over 14 amino acids. V trimming: 4 bases; J trimming: 10 bases; junction bases outside the gene matches: 8. Germline CDR1 and CDR2: SEHNR and FQNEAQ (reference sequence). Written as DNA, the CDR3 is TGTGCCAGCAGCTACCTCGGGACTAGCAGCGAGCAGTTCTTC. It specifies CASSYLGTSSEQFF.

The V call is TRBV5-5, the J call TRBJ2-2; tentative D call: TRBD1 (6 bases). This CDR3 region has 19 residues. Germline CDR1 SGHKS, CDR2 YYEKEE (reference sequence). V was shortened by 2 bases and J by 4 bases, with 24 bases between the two germline ends. CDR3 nucleotides: TGTGCCAGCAGCTTCAAGAGCGGACGAGGGGCAGGGGCCACCGGGGAGCTGTTTTTT. Translating gives CASSFKSGRGAGATGELFF.

This clone showed up just once. V is TRBV6-1 and J is TRBJ2-3, with 7 positions matching TRBD2. The CDR3 is 15 residues long. The ends lost 7 bases at V and 1 base at J; junction bases unmatched: 8. Germline CDR1 reads MNHNS; CDR2 reads SASEGT. In nucleotides, the CDR3 is TGTGCCAGCACGGTGACGGGAGGAGGCACAGATACGCAGTATTTT. This translates into CASTVTGGGTDTQYF.

The genes are TRBV11-3 and TRBJ1-1; 7 bases are shared with TRBD1. J was trimmed by 4 bases and V by 2 bases; bases with no gene match: 7. The CDR3 is made up of 15 amino acids. Germline values: CDR1 SGHNT, CDR2 YENEEA. The CDR3 spells CASSLMRGRVTEAFF. DNA of the CDR3: TGTGCCAGCAGCTTAATGAGGGGGCGGGTCACTGAAGCTTTCTTT.

This chain uses TRBV6-5 with TRBJ1-1; TRBD1 aligns across 7 bases. V shed 6 bases, J shed 11 bases, and the junction held 6 bases outside the gene matches. CDR3 length: 11 residues. CDR1 is MNHEY, CDR2 SVGAGI, per germline. For the CDR3, the DNA is TGTGCCAGCAGGAGACAGGGTCGCGCTTTCTTT. It translates to CASRRQGRAFF.

This sequence joins TRBV9 and TRBJ2-1; 9 positions agree with TRBD1. CDR1 and CDR2 (germline): SGDLS, YYNGEE. The V gene end was trimmed by 3 bases and the J gene end by 3 bases; junction bases not matched to a gene: 7. This CDR3 region has 16 residues. The CDR3 reads CASSEDRGFVYNEQFF. CDR3 bases: TGTGCCAGCAGCGAGGACAGGGGATTCGTCTACAATGAGCAGTTCTTC.

This chain uses TRBV5-4 with TRBJ2-7, with 10 bases identical to TRBD2. Germline lookup yields CDR1 SGHNT and CDR2 YYREEE (reference sequence). The CDR3 contains 15 residues. The trim removed 2 bases at V and 3 bases at J, leaving 5 bases unmatched. The CDR3 nucleotides are TGTGCCAGCAGCTTAGGAGCGGGAGGGTTCTACGAGCAGTACTTC. Translated, it gives CASSLGAGGFYEQYF.

The rearrangement uses TRBV5-1 and TRBJ2-1, with 8 bases that match TRBD2. V was pared by 3 bases and J by 1 base, with 6 bases of the junction left unmatched. The CDR3 is 16 residues long. CDR1 is SGHRS, CDR2 YFSETQ, per germline. The CDR3 loop reads CASSSQGLGSYNEQFF. CDR3 DNA sequence: TGCGCCAGCAGCTCCCAGGGACTAGGGTCCTACAATGAGCAGTTCTTC.

The rearrangement links TRBV7-6 to TRBJ2-1; 10 bases fit TRBD2. The CDR3 is 16 residues long. J lost 4 bases, V lost 1 base, and 4 bases had no gene match. Germline values: CDR1 SGHVS, CDR2 FNYEAQ. CDR3 sequence: CASSLGLAGAYNEQFF. The CDR3 DNA is TGTGCCAGCAGCTTAGGGCTAGCGGGGGCGTACAATGAGCAGTTCTTC. Drawing the rest from reference TRBV7-6 and TRBJ2-1, the complete variable domain is GAGVSQSPRYKVTKRGQDVALRCDPISGHVSLYWYRQALGQGPEFLTYFNYEAQQDKSGLPNDRFSAERPEGSISTLTIQRTEQRDSAMYRCASSLGLAGAYNEQFFGPGTRLTVL.

The rearrangement links TRBV7-2 to TRBJ1-1; D is uncertain. The germline gives CDR1 SGHTA, CDR2 FQGNSA. This CDR3 comprises 14 residues. Trimming took 4 bases from V and 1 from J, leaving 10 bases between them. The DNA for the CDR3 is TGTGCCAGCAGCTCCAAGCTCGGGAACACTGAAGCTTTCTTT. Encoded protein: CASSSKLGNTEAFF.

V is TRBV9 and J is TRBJ2-1, with 7 bases matching TRBD2. Trimming cost V 0 bases and J 9 bases; bases outside gene matches: 3. Germline V CDR1 and CDR2: SGDLS, YYNGEE. This CDR3 region has 13 residues. The CDR3 sequence: CASSVGGGPEQFF. CDR3 sequence (DNA): TGTGCCAGCAGCGTAGGGGGGGGACCTGAGCAGTTCTTC.

The sample holds one count of this clone. The chain links TRBV29-1 to TRBJ2-1, with TRBD2 matching over 7 bases. The CDR3 totals 15 residues. The germline V gene encodes CDR1 SQVTM and CDR2 ANQGSEA. With 6 bases clipped from V and 1 base from J, the junction kept 9 bases outside the gene matches. The CDR3 spells CSVWEGVKSYNEQFF. CDR3 bases: TGCAGCGTGTGGGAGGGCGTTAAATCCTACAATGAGCAGTTCTTC.

This clone has just a few counts. V gene TRBV5-1 combines with J gene TRBJ1-6, with 7 bases lining up with TRBD1. This CDR3 region has 16 residues. V lost 0 bases to trimming and J lost 3 bases; unmatched junction nucleotides: 3. Germline-derived CDR1 and CDR2 are SGHRS and YFSETQ. DNA for the CDR3: TGCGCCAGCAGCTTGGAAGGGGGCGACTATAATTCACCCCTCCACTTT. This translates into CASSLEGGDYNSPLHF.

The V gene is TRBV11-2, the J gene TRBJ2-1; 9 nucleotides line up with TRBD2. Germline CDR1 and CDR2: SGHAT and FQNNGV. The ends lost 6 bases at V and 4 bases at J; junction bases unmatched: 7. The CDR3 covers 15 residues. For the CDR3, the DNA is TGTGCCAGCAGTTATTCTAGCGGGAATTACAATGAGCAGTTCTTC. Protein: CASSYSSGNYNEQFF.